The T cell receptor beta chain under discussion was sequenced for a study of T cell responses to AZD1222 COVID-19 vaccine. This clone was detected a few times. Its antigen is not known. Only in-frame clones appear in the TCRdb table, and some are missing; sequencing was by immunoSEQ multiplex PCR. The data show under 150,000 clones, approximately 91% seen once. Points from the study as a whole: Reports say nearly half of spike-specific TCRs go after unmutated variant regions. Spike-specific TCR breadth and depth both grew after two AZD1222 doses. Baseline testing showed seropositivity in only a handful of AZD1222 recipients. In a largely white British group with more females than males, clonal diversity was possibly underestimated.

Here the sequenced sample was peripheral blood, taken 28 days after the second AZD1222 dose. The TCR was taken from an adult who received the AZD1222 COVID-19 vaccine.

The CDR3: CASSQARGVSYF. CDR3 nucleotide sequence: TGTGCCAGCAGCCAGGCGAGGGGTGTTTCGTACTTC. The chain uses TRBV7-2 and TRBJ2-7; TRBD1 or TRBD2 may be the D gene (5 bases each). Per the germline V gene, CDR1 is SGHTA and CDR2 is FQGNSA. The CDR3 runs to 12 residues. The ends were cut back, 5 bases at V and 12 bases at J, with 17 bases in the middle.